The T cell receptor beta chain described here comes from a study of siplizumab effects on memory and regulatory T cells. Study results and limitations: Proliferating Tregs from siplizumab cultures lacked functional confirmation of suppression. Memory cells seemed less diverse than naive T cells, which seemed major alloresponse contributors. Siplizumab significantly brought down the alloreactive sequences that trace back to unstimulated CD4+ memory cells.

Details on this clone: Its antigen is unknown.

The CDR3 is made up of 15 amino acids. Deletions cut 5 bases from V and 0 bases from J, with 11 bases between. The germline gives CDR1 ENHRY, CDR2 SYGVKD. TCRdb's table, derived via immunoSEQ multiplex PCR, lists solely in-frame clones and lacks some. The sample has about 110,000 clones; 85% to 95% are singletons. This clonotype was sampled from a human donor in good health. Sequenced input: CD4+ T cells sorted from blood. The chain recombines TRBV10-3 with TRBJ2-1; tentatively, D is TRBD1 (5 bases). The CDR3, as DNA: TGTGCCATCAGTCCTGACAGTCCCTCCTACAATGAGCAGTTCTTC. This encodes CAISPDSPSYNEQFF.